This T cell receptor beta chain derives from a study of cytomegalovirus exposure and HLA in healthy donors. This clone was recorded a few times. Assay: immunoSEQ multiplex PCR; the TCRdb copy retains only in-frame clones and omits some. Counted here are over 65,000 clones, 94% occurring once; the ten biggest clones make up about 1.9%. This CDR3 is 13 amino acids long. The V and J ends lost 4 bases and 2 bases respectively, with 9 bases between them. CDR1 SGHTS and CDR2 YDEGEE come from the germline V gene. The sequence was obtained from a woman in her late teens or twenties in good health and CMV-seropositive. Sequencing input: PBMCs. This chain uses TRBV5-8 with TRBJ2-5; a weak D match, TRBD1 (6 bases). This CDR3 is CASSADRQETQYF. In DNA, the CDR3 is TGTGCCAGCAGCGCGGACAGACAAGAGACCCAGTACTTC.